This paragraph covers one T cell receptor (beta chain) sequence. Between the trimmed V and J ends, which lost 4 bases and 1 base, there was a span of 8 bases. The length of the CDR3 is 14 residues. Germline assignment: CDR1 SGHAT and CDR2 FQNNGV. This record comes from a study of blood T cell repertoires in COVID-19. About the study: Samples of COVID-19 (acute and convalescent) were obtained from the United States, Italy and Spain.

The protocol was immunoSEQ multiplex PCR, while the TCRdb copy is restricted to in-frame clones and leaves out a portion. The sample has some 130,000 clones, under 85% seen once. The sequenced material came from PBMCs or T cells enriched from blood (not recorded which). The chain links TRBV11-2 to TRBJ1-3; D remains unclear. The receptor comes from a man in his thirties or forties who had recovered from COVID-19. The CDR3 region is CASSSPGSGNTIYF. The CDR3 nucleotides are TGTGCCAGCAGCTCGCCGGGTTCTGGAAACACCATATATTTT.